A selection of T cell receptor beta chains follows, all from one sample in a study of sequential checkpoint blockade in melanoma. Assay: immunoSEQ multiplex PCR; the TCRdb copy retains only in-frame clones and omits some. Of fewer than 3,000 clones in the sample, 25% to 30% were seen once. The sequences come from tumor tissue (inferred from file names), collected from a patient given nivolumab and ipilimumab in sequence. These receptors were obtained from a human donor with melanoma. CDR3s leave out the opening cysteine and the closing phenylalanine or tryptophan. Fields, in order: V gene, CDR3 protein.

V: TRBV5-1; CDR3: ASSLNRGHTGELF
V: TRBV6-8; CDR3: AISVQGNTEAF
V: TRBV6-8; CDR3: ASRPRDPTPYEQY
V: TRBV6-8; CDR3: ASSGDRRDPYEQY
V: TRBV11-3; CDR3: ASKHDTSLNYGYT
V: TRBV28; CDR3: ASSSSGAEAF
V: TRBV6-7; CDR3: AISGGLAGGLRY
V: TRBV12-5; CDR3: ASGLDPALNIGKLF
V: TRBV9; CDR3: ASASRGLNEQF
V: TRBV6-1; CDR3: ASSEAGQGVRETQY
V: TRBV30; CDR3: AWSVPNTQY
V: TRBV23-1; CDR3: ASRYAETGTYEQY
V: TRBV6-8; CDR3: ASSYSLDLETEAF
V: TRBV29-1; CDR3: SVGLLGASGETQY
V: TRBV25-1; CDR3: ASSELQGYEKLF
V: TRBV15; CDR3: ATSSQGYSNQPQH
V: TRBV9; CDR3: ASSVVRGGTDTQY
V: TRBV5-1; CDR3: ASSSGQGGNQPQH
V: TRBV18; CDR3: ASSPVLLNTGELF
V: TRBV5-1; CDR3: ASSLVAGQGRNEQY
V: TRBV11-3; CDR3: ASSHTSGTGNQPQH
V: TRBV27; CDR3: ASRDTDLGSTNEQY
V: TRBV11-3; CDR3: ASSESGGHLPGELF
V: TRBV14; CDR3: ATTRQGFTEAF
V: TRBV5-1; CDR3: ASSWTGTISTDTQY
V: TRBV28; CDR3: ASSGSSYEQY
V: TRBV27; CDR3: ATARVYNEQF
V: TRBV23-1; CDR3: ASSQDPSGSSYEQY
V: TRBV11-3; CDR3: ASSAGILKNTEAF
V: TRBV11-3; CDR3: ASSPPGGQETQY
V: TRBV6-8; CDR3: ASSYLGRGSDSPLH
V: TRBV2; CDR3: ASNERGGFKYEQF
V: TRBV6-8; CDR3: ASSYAAGEWDKNEQY
V: TRBV6-8; CDR3: ASSTGGRETQY
V: TRBV19; CDR3: AMSLSGGNQPQH
V: TRBV11-3; CDR3: ASSLGVANEKLF
V: TRBV11-3; CDR3: ASSITGDSYNEQF
V: TRBV6-8; CDR3: ASSYGQNEAF
V: TRBV11-3; CDR3: ASSLLRAGGINYGYT
V: TRBV6-7; CDR3: ASSDLNEQF